This T cell receptor beta chain was captured in a study of naive and memory T cell subsets. Study-wide findings and caveats: Over 90% of naive TCR sequences appeared only once after error correction, unlike memory subsets.

About this clonotype: Its specificity is unknown.

The germline V gene has CDR1 LNHNV and CDR2 YYDKDF (reference sequence). The V end was cut by 0 bases, the J end by 9 bases, with 12 bases between. This CDR3 has 14 residues. Overnight CMV lysate stimulation of fresh PBMCs defined donor CMV status by CD4+ IFNgamma. The beta constant-region primer was an equimolar mix of two oligonucleotides covering TRBC1 and TRBC2. The ligated cDNA underwent four PCR rounds using SP2 and nested alpha and beta constant-region primers. An oligonucleotide with the SP2 primer and a 12-nucleotide UMI was ligated to the cDNA 3' end. TCRdb itself ran the UMI-ligation and nested PCR reads through MiXCR, one entry per CDR3 protein. Of around 130,000 distinct CDR3 sequences detected, 36% appear once; the ten largest clones hold about 1%.

The specimen was central memory CD4+ T cells from blood. The chain has TRBV15 and TRBJ2-1; D perhaps matches TRBD2 (6 bases). The TCR sequence derives from a human donor in good health. The CDR3 bases are TGTGCCACCAGCAGAGACGCGGGGTATAGTGAGCAGTTCTTC. Translation: CATSRDAGYSEQFF.